Below are 17 T cell receptor beta chains sequenced from a single sample in a study of PD-L1 blockade in urothelial cancer. Only in-frame clones appear in the TCRdb table, and some are missing; sequencing was by immunoSEQ multiplex PCR. The sample holds 95,000 to 100,000 clones, around 86% seen once. The time point: pretreatment peripheral blood. The sample in question was PBMCs, obtained around atezolizumab (anti-PD-L1) treatment. All receptors derive from a man aged 55-75 years with urothelial cancer.

In its sample, this clone was seen once. The chain combines TRBV28 with TRBJ2-7, with TRBD1 matching over 10 bases. Trimming at V came to 6 bases and at J to 6 bases, leaving 8 bases not matched to a gene. Germline V gene lookup returns CDR1 MDHEN and CDR2 SYDVKM. This CDR3 is 14 amino acids long. CDR3 nucleotide sequence: TGTGCCAGCAGGTCGACAGGGGGCGCCCTCGAGCAGTACTTC. Amino acids: CASRSTGGALEQYF.

The rearrangement joins TRBV7-6 to TRBJ2-5; TRBD2 aligns across 10 bases. With 5 bases clipped from V and 1 base from J, the junction kept 4 bases outside the gene matches. This CDR3 is 15 amino acids long. The germline CDR1 and CDR2 sequences are SGHVS and FNYEAQ. The CDR3: CASSPLAGGQETQYF. In nucleotides, the CDR3 is TGTGCCAGCAGCCCCTTAGCGGGGGGCCAAGAGACCCAGTACTTC.

This sequence joins TRBV2 and TRBJ2-7; 7 bases are a match to TRBD2. This CDR3 has 13 residues. J lost 3 bases, V lost 9 bases, and 8 bases had no gene match. Per the germline V gene, CDR1 is SNHLY and CDR2 is FYNNEI. The CDR3 sequence is CARGEGGDYEQYF. The CDR3 coding sequence is TGTGCCAGGGGTGAGGGAGGGGACTACGAGCAGTACTTC.

Only a few counts were recorded for this clone. The gene calls are TRBV6-1 and TRBJ1-5; the D gene is possibly TRBD1 (5 bases). Germline CDR1 MNHNS, CDR2 SASEGT. Trimming stripped 7 bases from V and 6 bases from J, with 16 bases between. There are 14 residues in the CDR3. CDR3 DNA sequence: TGTGCCAGCATGGACACTGCTAATAGTCAGCCCCAGCATTTT. Translating it yields CASMDTANSQPQHF.

The chain is built from TRBV5-1 and TRBJ1-5, with D unclear. Germline V lookup: CDR1 SGHRS, CDR2 YFSETQ. The CDR3 spans 14 residues. V lost 2 bases, J lost 6 bases, and 12 bases lay in between. The DNA for the CDR3 is TGCGCCAGCAGCTTCGGACCGGAGGGTCAGCCCCAGCATTTT. It encodes CASSFGPEGQPQHF.

This chain connects TRBV5-4 to TRBJ2-7, with D maybe TRBD2 (5 bases). The CDR3 extends over 17 amino acids. Germline V gene lookup returns CDR1 SGHNT and CDR2 YYREEE (reference sequence). Trimming removed 6 bases at V and 0 bases at J, with 22 bases between. This CDR3 is CASTGRRANTDSYEQYF. Written as DNA, the CDR3 is TGTGCCAGCACGGGTAGGCGGGCAAACACCGACTCCTACGAGCAGTACTTC. The variable domain in full, completed from reference TRBV5-4 and TRBJ2-7, reads ETGVTQSPTHLIKTRGQQVTLRCSSQSGHNTVSWYQQALGQGPQFIFQYYREEENGRGNFPPRFSGLQFPNYSSELNVNALELDDSALYLCASTGRRANTDSYEQYFGPGTRLTVT.

The genes are TRBV7-2 and TRBJ1-5; 11 bases agree with TRBD1. The CDR3 spans 16 residues. V shed 5 bases, J shed 3 bases, and the junction held 6 bases outside the gene matches. Germline CDR1 is SGHTA and CDR2 is FQGNSA. This CDR3 is CASSPGQGALNQPQHF. CDR3 DNA: TGTGCCAGCAGCCCTGGACAGGGGGCGCTCAATCAGCCCCAGCATTTT.

The chain couples TRBV9 to TRBJ2-1; the D gene is possibly TRBD2 (6 bases). CDR3 length: 16 amino acids. In germline, CDR1 is SGDLS, CDR2 YYNGEE. V was pared by 0 bases and J by 8 bases, with 18 bases between. DNA for the CDR3: TGTGCCAGCAGCGTAGAGCTACTAGCAATCGGCGATGAGCAGTTCTTC. It translates to CASSVELLAIGDEQFF.

This sequence joins TRBV28 and TRBJ1-2, with D tentatively TRBD1 (6 bases). The CDR3 is 14 amino acids. V lost 3 bases and J 7 bases, leaving 15 bases between the germline ends. Germline V gene sequence: CDR1 MDHEN, CDR2 SYDVKM. CDR3 in amino acids: CASSFSGGGAGYTF. The CDR3 DNA reads as TGTGCCAGCAGTTTCTCTGGGGGGGGCGCTGGCTACACCTTC.

This chain joins TRBV18 and TRBJ2-1; D possibly corresponds to TRBD1 (6 bases). The CDR3 contains 15 residues. CDR1 and CDR2 (germline): KGHSH, LQKENI. The ends were cut back, 0 bases at V and 7 bases at J, with 13 bases in the middle. CDR3 amino acids: CASSPPGHGLNEQFF. CDR3 DNA: TGTGCCAGCTCACCACCGGGACACGGGCTTAATGAGCAGTTCTTC.

The chain recombines TRBV7-2 with TRBJ1-5; TRBD1 matches at 12 bases. With 3 bases clipped from V and 5 bases from J, the junction kept 2 bases outside the gene matches. Per the germline V gene, CDR1 is SGHTA and CDR2 is FQGNSA. This CDR3 is built from 15 residues. CDR3 DNA: TGTGCCAGCAGCTTCGGGACAGGGGGCGATCAGCCCCAGCATTTT. Residues: CASSFGTGGDQPQHF.

J is TRBJ2-3 and V is TRBV5-6; TRBD1 agrees at 9 bases. CDR1 and CDR2 from the germline V gene are SGHDT and YYEEEE. V lost 7 bases, J lost 4 bases, and 7 bases stayed unmatched. The CDR3 sequence is 14 residues long. CDR3 amino acids: CASRWTGVADTQYF. CDR3 nucleotide sequence: TGTGCCAGCCGATGGACAGGGGTCGCAGATACGCAGTATTTT. Variable domain in full (rest from reference TRBV5-6 and TRBJ2-3): DAGVTQSPTHLIKTRGQQVTLRCSPKSGHDTVSWYQQALGQGPQFIFQYYEEEERQRGNFPDRFSGHQFPNYSSELNVNALLLGDSALYLCASRWTGVADTQYFGPGTRLTVL.

The chain couples TRBV2 to TRBJ1-1; no reliable D call. V lost 7 bases and J 4 bases, leaving 13 bases between the germline ends. CDR3 length equals 13 residues. Germline values: CDR1 SNHLY, CDR2 FYNNEI. CDR3 region: CASTSGSGTEAFF. DNA for the CDR3: TGTGCCAGCACGTCGGGGTCGGGCACTGAAGCTTTCTTT.

V gene TRBV27 combines with J gene TRBJ2-6; D gene ambiguous. CDR1 is MNHEY and CDR2 is SMNVEV in the germline V gene (reference sequence). V lost 4 bases and J 3 bases, leaving 4 bases between the germline ends. The CDR3 spans 13 residues. CDR3 DNA sequence: TGTGCCAGCAGTTCGGGTGGGGCCAACGTCCTGACTTTC. It codes for CASSSGGANVLTF.

The chain employs TRBV5-1 and TRBJ2-6; 12 bases agree with TRBD2. CDR3 size: 17 residues. The germline gives CDR1 SGHRS, CDR2 YFSETQ. Trimming removed 4 bases from V and 1 base from J; junction bases left unmatched: 3. DNA of the CDR3: TGCGCCAGCAGCCCGACTAGCGGGAGTTCTGGGGCCAACGTCCTGACTTTC. This encodes CASSPTSGSSGANVLTF. The whole variable domain, remainder taken from reference TRBV5-1 and TRBJ2-6, is KAGVTQTPRYLIKTRGQQVTLSCSPISGHRSVSWYQQTPGQGLQFLFEYFSETQRNKGNFPGRFSGRQFSNSRSEMNVSTLELGDSALYLCASSPTSGSSGANVLTFGAGSRLTVL.

The chain joins TRBV19 to TRBJ2-3; 8 nucleotides match TRBD2. The CDR3 loop spans 15 amino acids. In germline, CDR1 is LNHDA, CDR2 SQIVND (reference sequence). J was trimmed by 2 bases and V by 1 base; bases with no gene match: 2. As DNA, the CDR3 is TGTGCCAGTAGTATAGGCGGGGGGAACACAGATACGCAGTATTTT. This encodes CASSIGGGNTDTQYF.

The genes are TRBV4-1 and TRBJ2-1; 14 bases agree with TRBD2. Germline V gene lookup returns CDR1 MGHRA and CDR2 YSYEKL. CDR3 length: 17 residues. The ends lost 0 bases at V and 7 bases at J; junction bases unmatched: 5. CDR3 nucleotides: TGCGCCAGCAGCCAAGAAAAGGGACTAGCGGGGGAGAATGAGCAGTTCTTC. This encodes CASSQEKGLAGENEQFF.